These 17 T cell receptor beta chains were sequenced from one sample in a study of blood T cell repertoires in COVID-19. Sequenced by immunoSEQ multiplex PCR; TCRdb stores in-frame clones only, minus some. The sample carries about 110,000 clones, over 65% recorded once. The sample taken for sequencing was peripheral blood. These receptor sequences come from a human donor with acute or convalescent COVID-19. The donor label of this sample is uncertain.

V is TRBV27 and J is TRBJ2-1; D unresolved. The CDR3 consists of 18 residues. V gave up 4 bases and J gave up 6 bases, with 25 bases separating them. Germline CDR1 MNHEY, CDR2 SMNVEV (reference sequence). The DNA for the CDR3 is TGTGCCAGCAGTTCGAAAGCAACCGGGTTAAGTGATGGCAATGAGCAGTTCTTC. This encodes CASSSKATGLSDGNEQFF.

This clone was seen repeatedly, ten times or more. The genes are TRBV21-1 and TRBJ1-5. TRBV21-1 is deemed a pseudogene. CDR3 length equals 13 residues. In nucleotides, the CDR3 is TGTGCCAGCAGCCGGGGAGGCAATCAGCCCCAGCATTTT. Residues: CASSRGGNQPQHF.

As DNA, the CDR3 is TGTGCCAGCAGCCCCGAGGTAGGCCCAGGGACCGGGGAGCTGTTTTTT. Its protein product is CASSPEVGPGTGELFF. V gene TRBV9 combines with J gene TRBJ2-2; possible D gene TRBD1, 5 bases. Trimming took 4 bases from V and 5 from J, leaving 18 bases between them. Germline V lookup: CDR1 SGDLS, CDR2 YYNGEE. The CDR3 has 16 amino acids.

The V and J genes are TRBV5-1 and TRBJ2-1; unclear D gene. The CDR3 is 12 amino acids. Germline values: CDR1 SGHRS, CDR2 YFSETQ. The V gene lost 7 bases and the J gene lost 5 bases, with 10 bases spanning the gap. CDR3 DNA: TGCGCCAGCCTAGAGCCCAACAATGAGCAGTTCTTC. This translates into CASLEPNNEQFF.

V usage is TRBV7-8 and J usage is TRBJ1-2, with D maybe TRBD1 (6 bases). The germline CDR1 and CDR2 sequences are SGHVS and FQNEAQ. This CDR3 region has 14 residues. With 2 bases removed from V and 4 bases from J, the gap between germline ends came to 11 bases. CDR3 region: CASSLRGIGYGYTF. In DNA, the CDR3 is TGTGCCAGCAGCTTAAGGGGGATTGGCTATGGCTACACCTTC.

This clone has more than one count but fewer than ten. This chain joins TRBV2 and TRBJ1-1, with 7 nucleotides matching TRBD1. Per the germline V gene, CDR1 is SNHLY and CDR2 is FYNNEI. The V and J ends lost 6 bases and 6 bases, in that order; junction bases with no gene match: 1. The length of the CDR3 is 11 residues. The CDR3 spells CASRQGSEAFF. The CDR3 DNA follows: TGTGCCAGCAGACAGGGGTCTGAAGCTTTCTTT.

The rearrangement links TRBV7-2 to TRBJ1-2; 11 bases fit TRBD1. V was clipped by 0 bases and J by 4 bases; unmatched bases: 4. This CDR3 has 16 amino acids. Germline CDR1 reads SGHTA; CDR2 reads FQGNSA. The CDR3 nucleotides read TGTGCCAGCAGCTTAGCTGGACAGGGGGCGGGCTATGGCTACACCTTC. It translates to CASSLAGQGAGYGYTF. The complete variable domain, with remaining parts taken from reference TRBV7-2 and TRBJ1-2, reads GAGVSQSPSNKVTEKGKDVELRCDPISGHTALYWYRQSLGQGLEFLIYFQGNSAPDKSGLPSDRFSAERTGGSVSTLTIQRTQQEDSAVYLCASSLAGQGAGYGYTFGSGTRLTVV.

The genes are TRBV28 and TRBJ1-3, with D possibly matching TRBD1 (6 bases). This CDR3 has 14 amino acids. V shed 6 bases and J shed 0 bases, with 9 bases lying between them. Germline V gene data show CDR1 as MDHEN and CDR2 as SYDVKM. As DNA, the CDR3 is TGTGCCAGCAGAGGGGGGGGCTCTGGAAACACCATATATTTT. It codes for CASRGGGSGNTIYF.

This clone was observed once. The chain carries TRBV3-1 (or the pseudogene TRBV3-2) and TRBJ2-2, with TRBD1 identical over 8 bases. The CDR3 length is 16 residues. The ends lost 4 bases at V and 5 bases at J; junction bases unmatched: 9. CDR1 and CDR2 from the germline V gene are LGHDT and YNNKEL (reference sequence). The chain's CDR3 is CASSPGQGWRTGELFF. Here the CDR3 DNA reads TGTGCCAGCAGCCCCGGACAGGGATGGAGAACCGGGGAGCTGTTTTTT.

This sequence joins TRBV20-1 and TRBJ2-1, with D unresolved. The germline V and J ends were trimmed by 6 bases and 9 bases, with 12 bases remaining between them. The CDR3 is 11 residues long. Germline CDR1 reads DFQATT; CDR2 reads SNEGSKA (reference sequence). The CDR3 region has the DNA TGCAGTGCGCCGGAGAGAAGTGAGCAGTTCTTC. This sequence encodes CSAPERSEQFF.

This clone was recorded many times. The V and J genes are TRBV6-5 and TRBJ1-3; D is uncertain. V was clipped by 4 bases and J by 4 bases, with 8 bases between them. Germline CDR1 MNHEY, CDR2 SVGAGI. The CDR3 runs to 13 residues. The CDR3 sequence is CASSWPGGNTIYF. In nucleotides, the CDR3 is TGTGCCAGCAGTTGGCCGGGGGGAAACACCATATATTTT.

CDR3 sequence (DNA): TGCGCCAGCAGCTTGGTCGATGAGCAGTTCTTC. This translates into CASSLVDEQFF. The chain recombines TRBV5-1 with TRBJ2-1; D gene uncertain. Trimming left V 0 bases short and J 8 bases short, with 3 bases between. Germline assignment: CDR1 SGHRS and CDR2 YFSETQ. CDR3 length: 11 amino acids.

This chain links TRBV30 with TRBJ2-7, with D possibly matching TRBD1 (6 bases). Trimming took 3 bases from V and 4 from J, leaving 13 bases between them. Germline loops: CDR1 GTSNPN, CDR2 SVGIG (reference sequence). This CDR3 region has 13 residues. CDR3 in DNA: TGTGCCTGGAGGTTCAGGGGCGATTACGAGCAGTACTTC. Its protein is CAWRFRGDYEQYF. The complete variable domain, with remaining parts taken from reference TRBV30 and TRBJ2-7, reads SQTIHQWPATLVQPVGSPLSLECTVEGTSNPNLYWYRQAAGRGLQLLFYSVGIGQISSEVPQNLSASRPQDRQFILSSKKLLLSDSGFYLCAWRFRGDYEQYFGPGTRLTVT.

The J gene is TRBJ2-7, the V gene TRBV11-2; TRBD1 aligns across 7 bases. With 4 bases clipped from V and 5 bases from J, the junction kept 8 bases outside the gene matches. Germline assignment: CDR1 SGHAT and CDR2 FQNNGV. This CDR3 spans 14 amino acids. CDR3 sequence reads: CASSSSTGNHEQYF. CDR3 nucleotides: TGTGCCAGCAGCTCCTCGACAGGGAACCACGAGCAGTACTTC.

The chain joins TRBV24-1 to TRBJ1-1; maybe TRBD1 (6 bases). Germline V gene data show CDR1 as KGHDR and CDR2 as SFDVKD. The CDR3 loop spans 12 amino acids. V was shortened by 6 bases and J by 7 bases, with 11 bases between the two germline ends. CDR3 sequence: CATSQGSYEAFF. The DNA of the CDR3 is TGTGCCACCAGTCAGGGGAGTTATGAAGCTTTCTTT.

CDR3 residues: CASTLAGRGDTQYF. In nucleotides, the CDR3 is TGTGCCAGCACCCTCGCAGGGAGGGGAGATACGCAGTATTTT. The chain combines TRBV28 with TRBJ2-3, with 7 bases fitting TRBD2. The J segment lost 5 bases and the V segment lost 7 bases, leaving 9 bases of the junction unmatched. The CDR3 extends over 14 amino acids. Germline V gene lookup returns CDR1 MDHEN and CDR2 SYDVKM.

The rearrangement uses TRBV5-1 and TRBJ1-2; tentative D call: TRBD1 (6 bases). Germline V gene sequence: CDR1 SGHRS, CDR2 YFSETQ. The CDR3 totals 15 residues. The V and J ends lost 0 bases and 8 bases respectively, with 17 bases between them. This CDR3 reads CASSLDGQSSMGYTF. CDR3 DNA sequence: TGCGCCAGCAGCTTGGATGGACAGTCCTCTATGGGCTACACCTTC. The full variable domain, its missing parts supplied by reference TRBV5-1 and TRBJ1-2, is KAGVTQTPRYLIKTRGQQVTLSCSPISGHRSVSWYQQTPGQGLQFLFEYFSETQRNKGNFPGRFSGRQFSNSRSEMNVSTLELGDSALYLCASSLDGQSSMGYTFGSGTRLTVV.